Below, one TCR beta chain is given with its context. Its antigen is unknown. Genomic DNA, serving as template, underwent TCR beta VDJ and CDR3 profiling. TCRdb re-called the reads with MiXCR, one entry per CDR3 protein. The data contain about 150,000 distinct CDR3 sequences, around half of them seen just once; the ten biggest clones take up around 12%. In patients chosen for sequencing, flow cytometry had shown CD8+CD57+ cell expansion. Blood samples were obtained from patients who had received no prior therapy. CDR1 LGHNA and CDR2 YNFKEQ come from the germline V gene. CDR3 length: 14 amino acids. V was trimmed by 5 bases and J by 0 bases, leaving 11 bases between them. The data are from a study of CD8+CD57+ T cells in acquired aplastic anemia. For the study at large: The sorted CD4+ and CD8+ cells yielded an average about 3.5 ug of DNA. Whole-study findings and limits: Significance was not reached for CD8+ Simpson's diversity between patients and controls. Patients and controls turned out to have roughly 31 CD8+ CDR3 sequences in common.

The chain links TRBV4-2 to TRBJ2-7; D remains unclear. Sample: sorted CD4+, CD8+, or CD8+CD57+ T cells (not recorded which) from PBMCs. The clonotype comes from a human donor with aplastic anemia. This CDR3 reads CASSAEISSYEQYF. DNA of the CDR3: TGTGCCAGCAGCGCCGAGATTAGCTCCTACGAGCAGTACTTC.